This TCR beta chain was sequenced during a study of blood T cell repertoires in COVID-19. Study context: Acute and convalescent COVID-19 samples came from the United States, Italy and Spain.

CDR3 length equals 18 residues. Trimming took 5 bases from V and 2 from J, leaving 20 bases between them. Germline V gives CDR1 SGHRS, CDR2 YFSETQ. Patients of the Seattle cohort, enrolled during active infection, were followed longitudinally. In the original processing: Counts of nucleated cells, estimated from reference gene primer amplification, were obtained. Produced via immunoSEQ multiplex PCR; TCRdb's table is partial and in-frame only. V and J calls plus clone size are reproduced from that table; the DNA served to infer D and trimming. Of 200,000 to 250,000 clones in the sample, more than 75% are singletons; the top ten hold 7.5% to 9.5%.

The sample consisted of peripheral blood. The rearrangement joins TRBV5-1 to TRBJ1-6; weak D call: TRBD1 (6 bases). The source of this sequence is a woman over 75 with COVID-19, enrolled during active disease. The CDR3 DNA sequence: TGCGCCAGCAGTCCTGGGTGGGGCAGGGGTCCCTATAATTCACCCCTCCACTTT. Translating it yields CASSPGWGRGPYNSPLHF.